This T cell receptor (beta chain) was captured in a study of CD8+ T cells in alopecia areata. Whole-study context: Treated patients received oral tofacitinib, 5 to 10 mg twice daily.

Findings of the study overall: Mice showed TCR sharing more clearly than patients did, possibly owing to HLA. Lesional tissue from the scalp (especially in alopecia totalis/universalis) showed higher clonality than normal scalp.

Treatment: oral pan-JAK inhibitor, 5-10 mg twice daily. Peripheral blood and lesional scalp punch biopsies were taken from alopecia areata patients. Sequencing relied on a cDNA template that was reverse transcribed from extracted RNA. Repertoires were generated with immunoSEQ multiplex PCR, while TCRdb's copy carries only in-frame clones and drops some. The table lists 200,000 to 250,000 clones, over 40% of them singletons. The CDR3 runs 13 residues. The ends were cut back, 8 bases at V and 2 bases at J, with 12 bases in the middle. Germline CDR1 is LNHDA and CDR2 is SQIVND (reference sequence). With regard to this clone: Its antigen is as yet unknown.

The sample here was CD4+ T cells sorted from blood, taken at roughly week 38, from a patient treated with tofacitinib. V is TRBV19 and J is TRBJ2-5; maybe TRBD2 (5 bases). This receptor was identified in a human donor with alopecia areata. The CDR3 is CASGPGLQETQYF. The CDR3 DNA sequence: TGTGCCAGTGGGCCGGGATTACAAGAGACCCAGTACTTC.